This TCR beta chain was found in a study of blood T cell repertoires in COVID-19 (dated by TCRdb to 2020 to 2022). Some background on the complete study: Collaborator samples came from the United States, Italy and Spain and covered acute and convalescent phases of COVID-19. Subjects who had been exposed to COVID-19, were actively infected with it, or had recovered from it provided the deeply sampled blood TCRbeta repertoires that made up the dataset. Samples came from the ongoing ImmuneRACE study (first 160 participants) plus 1,254 subjects from 6 global collaborators. The prospective study material was composed of cDNA or gDNA derived from T cells, B-cell-depleted T cells, or PBMCs. The repertoires were released in a freely available public database meant as a resource for research on the immune response to SARS-CoV-2. HLA class I and class II types, where available, came from metadata supplied by the sample provider rather than from assay-based typing. Nearly every sample came with metadata listing a de-identified subject ID, COVID-19 status, age in years and sex. The paper's findings and limits, for the study overall: Clinical and demographic metadata were provided uncurated, with the amount varying by source and participant.

The table lists this clone with a few counts. Its specific antigen is unknown. No base quality information exists; no much larger clone differs at one position. TCRbeta CDR3 regions were amplified from genomic DNA using the immunoSEQ Assay, a bias-controlled multiplex PCR. On the study's bioinformatics: Nucleated cell counts per sample were estimated from amplification of reference gene primers within the assay. Sequence reads were collapsed and filtered to measure the absolute abundance of every unique TCRbeta CDR3 rearrangement. For each sample, productive Simpson clonality was calculated as the square root of Simpson's diversity index over productive rearrangements. TCRdb holds this immuneACCESS table with in-frame rearrangements only. Some clones are missing; in checked studies, unresolved V genes explain under half, and the rest has no known cause. That table gives V, J and clone size, and the DNA gave D and trimming. The sample records almost 300,000 clones, approximately 86% of which are singletons. Jointly, the top ten make up 1% to 1.5% of the sample.

The collaborating institutions used their own protocols to collect whole blood in K2EDTA tubes. For TCRbeta analysis, collaborators shipped samples as frozen whole blood, isolated PBMCs, or DNA extracted from either of those sample types. Measured from the cysteine to the phenylalanine, the CDR3 is 14 residues long. CDR3 DNA only is kept here, 42 bases in frame from base 1. Trimming removed 5 bases from V and 1 base from J, leaving 12 bases between the germline ends. From a lookup of the germline V gene, CDR1 and CDR2 are SGHAT and FQNNGV. The source material was peripheral blood. Here the chain combines TRBV11-2 and TRBJ2-7; the D gene is perhaps TRBD2, on 5 matching bases. The sequence was obtained from a man between 70 and 80 years old with acute or convalescent COVID-19. CDR3 protein: CASSAGLLSYEQYF. The DNA sequence reads TGTGCCAGCAGCGCCGGACTGCTGTCCTACGAGCAGTACTTC.